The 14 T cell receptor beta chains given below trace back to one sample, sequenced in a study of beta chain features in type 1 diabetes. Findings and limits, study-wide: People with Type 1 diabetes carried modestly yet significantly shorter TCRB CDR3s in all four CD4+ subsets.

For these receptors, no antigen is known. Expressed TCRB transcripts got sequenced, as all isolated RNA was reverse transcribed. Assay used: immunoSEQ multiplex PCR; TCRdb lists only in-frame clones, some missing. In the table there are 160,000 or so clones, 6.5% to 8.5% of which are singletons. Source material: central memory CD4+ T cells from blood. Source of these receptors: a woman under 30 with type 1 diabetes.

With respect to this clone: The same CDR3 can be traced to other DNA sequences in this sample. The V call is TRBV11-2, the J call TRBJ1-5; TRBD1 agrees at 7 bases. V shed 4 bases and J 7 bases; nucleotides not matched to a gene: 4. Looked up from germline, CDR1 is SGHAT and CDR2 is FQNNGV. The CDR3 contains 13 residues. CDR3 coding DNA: TGTGCCAGCAGCTCCAGGGGGAACCAGCCCCAGCATTTT. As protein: CASSSRGNQPQHF.

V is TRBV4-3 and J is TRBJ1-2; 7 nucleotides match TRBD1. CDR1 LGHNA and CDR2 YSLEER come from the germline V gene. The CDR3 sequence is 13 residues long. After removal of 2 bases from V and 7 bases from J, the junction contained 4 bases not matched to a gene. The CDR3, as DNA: TGCGCCAGCAGCCAACCCGACAGGGCTGGCTACACCTTC. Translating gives CASSQPDRAGYTF.

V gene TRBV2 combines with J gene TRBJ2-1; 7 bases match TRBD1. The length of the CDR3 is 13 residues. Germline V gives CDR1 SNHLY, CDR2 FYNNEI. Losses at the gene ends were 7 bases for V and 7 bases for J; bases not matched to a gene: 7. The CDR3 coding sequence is TGTGCCAGCAAAACAACAGGGGAAAATGAGCAGTTCTTC. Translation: CASKTTGENEQFF.

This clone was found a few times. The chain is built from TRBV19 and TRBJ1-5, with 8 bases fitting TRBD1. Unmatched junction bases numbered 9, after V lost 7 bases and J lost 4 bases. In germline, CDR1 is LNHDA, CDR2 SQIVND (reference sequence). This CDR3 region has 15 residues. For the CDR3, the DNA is TGTGCCAGTACCCGGAGGACAGGGACGAATCAGCCCCAGCATTTT. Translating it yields CASTRRTGTNQPQHF.

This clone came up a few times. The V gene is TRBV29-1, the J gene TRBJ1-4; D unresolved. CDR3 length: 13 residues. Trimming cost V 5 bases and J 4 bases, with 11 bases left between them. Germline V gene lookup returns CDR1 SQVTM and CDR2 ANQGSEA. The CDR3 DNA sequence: TGCAGCGTTTTTGCCGACATTAATGAAAAACTGTTTTTT. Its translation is CSVFADINEKLFF. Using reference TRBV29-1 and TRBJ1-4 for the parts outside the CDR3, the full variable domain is SAVISQKPSRDICQRGTSLTIQCQVDSQVTMMFWYRQQPGQSLTLIATANQGSEATYESGFVIDKFPISRPNLTFSTLTVSNMSPEDSSIYLCSVFADINEKLFFGSGTQLSVL.

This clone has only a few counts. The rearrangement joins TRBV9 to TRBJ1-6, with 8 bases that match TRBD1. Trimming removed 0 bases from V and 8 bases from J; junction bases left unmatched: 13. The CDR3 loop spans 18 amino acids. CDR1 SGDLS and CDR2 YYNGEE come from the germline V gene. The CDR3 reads CASSVGQGLGVMDSPLHF. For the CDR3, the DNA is TGTGCCAGCAGCGTAGGACAGGGGCTGGGTGTTATGGATTCACCCCTCCACTTT.

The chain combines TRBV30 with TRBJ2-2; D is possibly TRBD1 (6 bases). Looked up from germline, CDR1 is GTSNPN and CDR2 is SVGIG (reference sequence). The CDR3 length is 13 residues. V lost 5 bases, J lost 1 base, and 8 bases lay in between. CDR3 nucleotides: TGTGCCTGGGCCAGGGGGAACACCGGGGAGCTGTTTTTT. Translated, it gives CAWARGNTGELFF. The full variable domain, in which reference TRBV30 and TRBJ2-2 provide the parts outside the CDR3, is SQTIHQWPATLVQPVGSPLSLECTVEGTSNPNLYWYRQAAGRGLQLLFYSVGIGQISSEVPQNLSASRPQDRQFILSSKKLLLSDSGFYLCAWARGNTGELFFGEGSRLTVL.

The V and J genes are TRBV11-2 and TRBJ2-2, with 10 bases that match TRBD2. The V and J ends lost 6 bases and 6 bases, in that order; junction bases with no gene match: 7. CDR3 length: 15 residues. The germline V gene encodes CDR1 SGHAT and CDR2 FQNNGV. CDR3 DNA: TGTGCCAGCAGAGTTCTAGCGGGAGACGCCGGGGAGCTGTTTTTT. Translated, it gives CASRVLAGDAGELFF.

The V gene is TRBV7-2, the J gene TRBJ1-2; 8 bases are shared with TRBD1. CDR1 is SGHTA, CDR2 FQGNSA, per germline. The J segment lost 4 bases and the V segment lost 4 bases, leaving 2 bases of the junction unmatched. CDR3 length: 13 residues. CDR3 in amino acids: CASSSDRAYGYTF. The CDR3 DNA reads TGTGCCAGCAGCTCGGACAGGGCCTATGGCTACACCTTC.

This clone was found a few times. CDR3 nucleotides: TGCAGCGTTCCATCGGTAGGGGGCCTTTATAACTATGGCTACACCTTC. Translating gives CSVPSVGGLYNYGYTF. J is TRBJ1-2 and V is TRBV29-1, with TRBD1 matching 7 bases. Trimming took 5 bases from V and 1 from J; bases not matched to a gene: 13. CDR3 length equals 16 residues. The germline V gene has CDR1 SQVTM and CDR2 ANQGSEA.

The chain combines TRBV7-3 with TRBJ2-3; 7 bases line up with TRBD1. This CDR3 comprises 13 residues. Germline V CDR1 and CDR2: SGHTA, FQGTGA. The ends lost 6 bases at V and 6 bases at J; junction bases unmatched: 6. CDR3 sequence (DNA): TGTGCCAGCAGAGACGGGACAGCCGATACGCAGTATTTT. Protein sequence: CASRDGTADTQYF.

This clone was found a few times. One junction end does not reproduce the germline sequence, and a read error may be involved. DNA for the CDR3: TGCGCCAGCAGCCAAGCGGGATCCGGGGAGCTGTTTTTT. It codes for CASSQAGSGELFF. This chain connects TRBV7-2 to TRBJ2-2, with 7 positions matching TRBD2. Germline V gene data show CDR1 as SGHTA and CDR2 as FQGNSA. The CDR3 contains 13 residues.

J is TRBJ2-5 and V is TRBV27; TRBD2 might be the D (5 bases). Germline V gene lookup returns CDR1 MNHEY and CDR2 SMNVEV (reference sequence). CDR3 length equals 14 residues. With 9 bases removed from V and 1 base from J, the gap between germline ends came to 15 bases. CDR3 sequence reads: CARAPRAGQETQYF. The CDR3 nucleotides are TGTGCCAGAGCCCCGAGGGCGGGCCAAGAGACCCAGTACTTC.

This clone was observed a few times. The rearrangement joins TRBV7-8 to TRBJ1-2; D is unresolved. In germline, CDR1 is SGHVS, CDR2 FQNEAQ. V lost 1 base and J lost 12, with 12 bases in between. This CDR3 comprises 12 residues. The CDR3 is CASSLESPRHTF. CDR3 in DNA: TGTGCCAGCAGCTTAGAAAGCCCCAGGCACACCTTC.